This record covers a single TCR beta chain. Its antigen is currently unknown. These data come from a study of cytomegalovirus exposure and HLA in healthy donors. Germline assignment: CDR1 SGHRS and CDR2 YFSETQ. With 4 bases removed from V and 5 bases from J, the gap between germline ends came to 15 bases. The CDR3 totals 14 residues. It was with 60 Vbeta and 13 Jbeta primers that the PCR ran. The assay was immunoSEQ multiplex PCR, and TCRdb's table has in-frame clones only and misses some. The table has around 190,000 clones, under 85% seen once; the top ten hold around 1.6%. Study-level points and caveats: Cytomegalovirus association was listed for about 180 TCR beta chains. Further analysis was carried out later, and it showed several of the most significant clusters appearing linked to common viral pathogens. In all likelihood, a cluster of highly shared sequence variants was a sequencing artifact.

Sequenced material: PBMCs. The TCR originated in a woman younger than 30 in good health and CMV-seronegative. The rearrangement uses TRBV5-1 and TRBJ1-1; D possibly corresponds to TRBD1 (6 bases). The CDR3 loop reads CASSPTQGWTEAFF. In DNA form, the CDR3 reads TGCGCCAGCAGCCCAACACAGGGTTGGACTGAAGCTTTCTTT.